What follows are 15 T cell receptor beta chains derived from one specimen sequenced in a study of blood T cell repertoires in COVID-19. Sequenced by immunoSEQ multiplex PCR; TCRdb stores in-frame clones only, minus some. The sample includes tens of thousands of clones, about four fifths seen only once; the top ten take roughly 12%. The sequencing sample was made of peripheral blood. These receptors were taken from a human donor in a cohort sampled during active COVID-19.

This chain links TRBV3-1 (or the pseudogene TRBV3-2) with TRBJ1-6, with TRBD1 matching over 7 bases. This CDR3 is 16 amino acids long. Trimming cost V 1 base and J 5 bases; bases outside gene matches: 5. CDR1 is LGHDT and CDR2 is YNNKEL in the germline V gene (reference sequence). The CDR3 bases are TGTGCCAGCAGCCAAGGGACAGGTCGCAATAATTCACCCCTCCACTTT. It codes for CASSQGTGRNNSPLHF.

The V gene is TRBV5-1, the J gene TRBJ1-1, with 8 nucleotides matching TRBD1. Unmatched junction bases numbered 6, after V lost 4 bases and J lost 1 base. Germline CDR1 SGHRS, CDR2 YFSETQ. This CDR3 has 15 amino acids. CDR3 nucleotide sequence: TGCGCCAGCAGCCCCCAGACAGGGGCGAACACTGAAGCTTTCTTT. Its protein is CASSPQTGANTEAFF.

A word on this clone: The sample carries other DNA sequences with the same CDR3. The chain recombines TRBV28 with TRBJ1-2, with D uncertain. V lost 1 base to trimming and J lost 4 bases, with 4 bases between them. The length of the CDR3 is 12 residues. CDR1 MDHEN and CDR2 SYDVKM come from the germline V gene. CDR3 region: CASSLSVYGYTF. CDR3 coding DNA: TGTGCCAGCAGTTTATCGGTCTATGGCTACACCTTC.

This rearrangement joins TRBV5-1 to TRBJ2-7; the D is unclear. Germline values: CDR1 SGHRS, CDR2 YFSETQ. This CDR3 has 14 residues. V shed 1 base and J shed 1 base, with 9 bases lying between them. The CDR3 region is CASSLSPGSYEQYF. The CDR3 bases are TGCGCCAGCAGCTTGAGTCCCGGTTCCTACGAGCAGTACTTC.

V is TRBV7-8 and J is TRBJ2-5; 7 bases are shared with TRBD2. This CDR3 is built from 15 residues. The junction had 12 bases not matched to a gene; V was cut back by 7 bases and J by 4 bases. Per germline, CDR1 SGHVS and CDR2 FQNEAQ. The CDR3 DNA sequence: TGTGCCAGCACCCCACGAGGAGGGGAGGGAGAGACCCAGTACTTC. It translates to CASTPRGGEGETQYF.

The J gene is TRBJ2-7, the V gene TRBV7-9, with D maybe TRBD2 (6 bases). V lost 1 base and J 7 bases, leaving 17 bases between the germline ends. Germline loops: CDR1 SEHNR, CDR2 FQNEAQ (reference sequence). This CDR3 contains 15 residues. In nucleotides, the CDR3 is TGTGCCAGCAGCTTAGGGCGGGGCCTTTTGAGGGAGCAGTACTTC. Translated: CASSLGRGLLREQYF.

The chain couples TRBV29-1 to TRBJ1-1; 7 positions agree with TRBD1. The CDR3 has 12 residues. Germline V CDR1 and CDR2: SQVTM, ANQGSEA. The V gene end was trimmed by 2 bases and the J gene end by 4 bases; junction bases not matched to a gene: 1. The CDR3 region is CSVEKGATEAFF. The DNA of the CDR3 is TGCAGCGTTGAAAAGGGGGCCACTGAAGCTTTCTTT.

This clone appeared a few times. CDR3 loop: CASGSPGGGYGYTF. The CDR3 region has the DNA TGCGCCAGCGGGTCCCCAGGGGGCGGCTATGGCTACACCTTC. The chain uses TRBV5-1 and TRBJ1-2; 8 nucleotides agree with TRBD1. The CDR3 spans 14 residues. The junction had 9 bases not matched to a gene; V was cut back by 7 bases and J by 4 bases. CDR1 SGHRS and CDR2 YFSETQ come from the germline V gene.

CDR3 sequence (DNA): TGTGCCAGCAGCCCGGACAGGGTAAACACTGAAGCTTTCTTT. It translates to CASSPDRVNTEAFF. The chain is built from TRBV6-5 and TRBJ1-1; 8 bases are a match to TRBD1. V dropped 6 bases and J dropped 2; count of bases not matched to a gene: 5. The length of the CDR3 is 14 residues. In germline, CDR1 is MNHEY, CDR2 SVGAGI.

This chain links TRBV5-1 with TRBJ2-1; D remains unclear. The CDR3 length is 14 residues. CDR1 is SGHRS and CDR2 is YFSETQ in the germline V gene. V was pared by 4 bases and J by 0 bases, with 8 bases between. The CDR3 coding sequence is TGCGCCAGCAGCCCCCTTTACTCCTACAATGAGCAGTTCTTC. Translated: CASSPLYSYNEQFF.

V gene TRBV5-5 combines with J gene TRBJ2-3; TRBD2 is a possible D gene (6 bases). The germline V and J ends were trimmed by 5 bases and 2 bases, with 12 bases remaining between them. The germline V gene has CDR1 SGHKS and CDR2 YYEKEE (reference sequence). CDR3 length: 14 amino acids. CDR3 in amino acids: CASRRAGNTDTQYF. The CDR3 DNA follows: TGTGCCAGCAGGCGTGCGGGGAACACAGATACGCAGTATTTT.

The genes are TRBV6-5 and TRBJ2-4; tentative D call: TRBD1 (5 bases). Trimming stripped 6 bases from V and 5 bases from J, with 8 bases between. In germline, CDR1 is MNHEY, CDR2 SVGAGI. CDR3 length: 12 residues. The CDR3 region is CASRSTENIQYF. As DNA, the CDR3 is TGTGCCAGCAGGTCGACAGAAAACATTCAGTACTTC.

This clone was counted between two and nine times. The V gene is TRBV20-1, the J gene TRBJ1-2; 8 nucleotides agree with TRBD1. The CDR3 is 14 amino acids. The J segment lost 4 bases and the V segment lost 3 bases, leaving 7 bases of the junction unmatched. Germline CDR1 DFQATT, CDR2 SNEGSKA (reference sequence). This CDR3 is CSASSGGNSYGYTF. The CDR3 bases are TGCAGTGCTAGTTCAGGGGGCAACAGCTATGGCTACACCTTC.

The V gene is TRBV6-5, the J gene TRBJ2-5; D possibly corresponds to TRBD2 (7 bases). The CDR3 spans 14 residues. The germline gives CDR1 MNHEY, CDR2 SVGAGI. Trimming removed 5 bases from V and 5 bases from J, with 15 bases in between. The CDR3 DNA follows: TGTGCCAGCAGTAACAGGGTGGGGGGGGAGACCCAGTACTTC. As protein: CASSNRVGGETQYF.

The rearrangement uses TRBV5-6 and TRBJ2-3; 11 bases line up with TRBD2. This CDR3 is 15 amino acids long. The germline V gene has CDR1 SGHDT and CDR2 YYEEEE. V was clipped by 6 bases and J by 7 bases; unmatched bases: 10. The CDR3 DNA reads as TGTGCCAGCACCTTAGCGGGAGGGCCTTTGAATACGCAGTATTTT. Translating gives CASTLAGGPLNTQYF.